This T cell receptor (beta chain) was identified during a study of response to subunit inactivated influenza vaccine (dated by TCRdb to 2016 to 2019). With respect to the entire study: Deep quantitative T cell receptor repertoire profiling was used in the study to track responses to a trivalent subunit inactivated influenza vaccine. Overall study results and their limits: According to the authors, only a limited number of new T cells may be recruited by each seasonal influenza vaccination.

The library was built by means of RT-PCR. The sequencer listed for this sample is Illumina HiSeq 2500. TCRdb itself trimmed the public reads at Q25 with fastp, ran MiXCR and retained productive beta chains. Each entry is one CDR3 protein sequence, shown with its most common DNA and genes. This sample lists 170,000 or so distinct CDR3 sequences; approximately 12% were detected once. Around 35% of the sample goes to the ten largest clones. This clonotype was observed a few times. Its recognized antigen is unknown. Base qualities are not recorded, but no much larger clone differs from it by a single base. As encoded in the germline V gene, CDR1 is SGHDT while CDR2 is YYEEEE. The CDR3 contains 15 residues, cysteine and phenylalanine counted. Only CDR3 DNA remains: 45 bases, in frame from the first base. Germline trimming: 4 bases from V, 4 bases from J; junction bases outside gene matches: 9.

The receptor was derived from a man between 45 and 75 years old who received an inactivated influenza vaccine. Donor details come from another sample of the same person, matched by shared clones. Recombination joined TRBV5-6 with TRBJ2-7; TRBD1 lines up with 9 middle nucleotides. The sequences come from CD8+ T cells sorted from PBMCs, collected roughly 24 months after vaccination. In nucleotides, the sequence is TGTGCCAGCAGCAGCTCGGGACAGGGTTCGTACGAGCAGTACTTC. Protein translation: CASSSSGQGSYEQYF.